The 26 T cell receptor beta chains below were found in one sample sequenced in a study of PD-L1 blockade in urothelial cancer. Noted time point: pretreatment peripheral blood. The assay was immunoSEQ multiplex PCR, and TCRdb's table has in-frame clones only and misses some. Here the sample spans 90,000 or so clones, around 87% being singletons. The sample was PBMCs, taken around atezolizumab (anti-PD-L1) treatment. The receptors shown here come from a man aged 60 to 69 with urothelial cancer.

The count of this clone is one. V usage is TRBV27 and J usage is TRBJ2-5; D possibly corresponds to TRBD2 (7 bases). The CDR3 covers 14 residues. Germline-derived CDR1 and CDR2 are MNHEY and SMNVEV (reference sequence). V dropped 6 bases and J dropped 5 bases, with 16 bases sitting between them. The CDR3 bases are TGTGCCAGCAGCCGTCGAGGGGGGGACGAGACCCAGTACTTC. Its protein is CASSRRGGDETQYF.

On this clone: Additional DNA sequences in this sample encode the identical CDR3. This chain uses TRBV7-9 with TRBJ2-1; 8 bases line up with TRBD2. CDR1 SEHNR and CDR2 FQNEAQ come from the germline V gene (reference sequence). The junction had 2 bases not matched to a gene; V was cut back by 3 bases and J by 1 base. CDR3 length: 15 residues. The CDR3 reads CASSFTSGSYNEQFF. Written as DNA, the CDR3 is TGTGCCAGCAGCTTTACTAGCGGATCCTACAATGAGCAGTTCTTC.

The chain has TRBV6-4 and TRBJ2-2, with TRBD1 identical over 7 bases. CDR3 size: 16 residues. Unmatched junction bases numbered 9, after V lost 8 bases and J lost 0 bases. Germline CDR1 and CDR2: MRHNA and SNTAGT. Here the CDR3 DNA reads TGTGCCAGCTTAACGCCGGGACAGTCGAACACCGGGGAGCTGTTTTTT. Protein: CASLTPGQSNTGELFF.

The rearrangement links TRBV6-5 to TRBJ1-1; 7 nucleotides match TRBD1. Germline loops: CDR1 MNHEY, CDR2 SVGAGI. The CDR3 runs 16 residues. The ends lost 2 bases at V and 1 base at J; junction bases unmatched: 7. CDR3 DNA sequence: TGTGCCAGCAGTTACCCTGCCGCAGGGGGGAACACTGAAGCTTTCTTT. The encoded protein is CASSYPAAGGNTEAFF.

This chain connects TRBV29-1 to TRBJ1-1; the D gene is possibly TRBD1 (6 bases). The germline CDR1 and CDR2 sequences are SQVTM and ANQGSEA. V dropped 7 bases and J dropped 0 bases, with 15 bases sitting between them. This CDR3 has 14 residues. This CDR3 reads CSARQATLNTEAFF. CDR3 DNA: TGCAGCGCAAGACAGGCCACCCTGAACACTGAAGCTTTCTTT. Variable domain in full (rest from reference TRBV29-1 and TRBJ1-1): SAVISQKPSRDICQRGTSLTIQCQVDSQVTMMFWYRQQPGQSLTLIATANQGSEATYESGFVIDKFPISRPNLTFSTLTVSNMSPEDSSIYLCSARQATLNTEAFFGQGTRLTVV.

This chain connects TRBV29-1 to TRBJ1-2, with a possible D match to TRBD1 (5 bases). V gave up 4 bases and J gave up 0 bases, with 12 bases separating them. This CDR3 is built from 14 residues. Germline CDR1 is SQVTM and CDR2 is ANQGSEA. The CDR3 nucleotides read TGCAGCGTTGTGGCAGGGATCTCTAACTATGGCTACACCTTC. Encoded protein: CSVVAGISNYGYTF.

A few counts support this clone. The gene calls are TRBV30 and TRBJ1-5; possibly TRBD1 for D (6 bases). Germline lookup yields CDR1 GTSNPN and CDR2 SVGIG (reference sequence). This CDR3 is built from 15 residues. Deletions cut 3 bases from V and 4 bases from J, with 16 bases between. This chain's CDR3 is CAWRAPRGGNQPQHF. CDR3 bases: TGTGCCTGGAGGGCCCCCAGGGGAGGGAATCAGCCCCAGCATTTT.

This clone was found once. This chain uses TRBV2 with TRBJ2-5; D possibly corresponds to TRBD2 (7 bases). This CDR3 is 13 amino acids long. CDR1 SNHLY and CDR2 FYNNEI come from the germline V gene. Trimming cost V 6 bases and J 4 bases, with 12 bases left between them. CDR3 in DNA: TGTGCCAGCAGCCAGGGGAGGGGAGAGACCCAGTACTTC. This translates into CASSQGRGETQYF.

The chain is built from TRBV4-3 and TRBJ2-3, with 8 nucleotides matching TRBD1. After removal of 3 bases from V and 0 bases from J, the junction contained 11 bases not matched to a gene. This CDR3 is built from 18 residues. The V gene's germline CDR1 is LGHNA and CDR2 YSLEER. The CDR3: CASSQYLTGGVSTDTQYF. The CDR3 DNA sequence: TGCGCCAGCAGCCAGTACCTAACAGGGGGAGTTAGCACAGATACGCAGTATTTT.

This clone has more than one count but fewer than ten. This sequence joins TRBV7-3 and TRBJ2-7; a possible D gene is TRBD2 (6 bases). V lost 3 bases and J lost 5, with 14 bases in between. Germline values: CDR1 SGHTA, CDR2 FQGTGA. The CDR3 has 14 amino acids. CDR3 loop: CASSFRRAGDEQYF. CDR3 sequence (DNA): TGTGCCAGCAGCTTTCGGAGGGCCGGGGACGAGCAGTACTTC. Based on the CDR3 plus reference TRBV7-3 and TRBJ2-7, the full variable domain is GAGVSQTPSNKVTEKGKYVELRCDPISGHTALYWYRQSLGQGPEFLIYFQGTGAADDSGLPNDRFFAVRPEGSVSTLKIQRTERGDSAVYLCASSFRRAGDEQYFGPGTRLTVT.

The gene calls are TRBV11-1 and TRBJ1-5; tentative D call: TRBD1 (6 bases). The germline gives CDR1 SGHAT, CDR2 FQDESV (reference sequence). Trimming took off 5 bases at V and 5 bases at J, with 16 bases between the two ends. The CDR3 covers 15 residues. The CDR3 here is CASSVPQGLDQPQHF. The CDR3 nucleotides read TGTGCCAGCAGCGTACCACAGGGTCTCGATCAGCCCCAGCATTTT.

The chain couples TRBV4-1 to TRBJ1-2; maybe TRBD1 (6 bases). Germline values: CDR1 MGHRA, CDR2 YSYEKL. Trimming cost V 1 base and J 2 bases, with 17 bases left between them. This CDR3 contains 17 residues. Here the CDR3 reads CASSQALYRERNYGYTF. CDR3 DNA sequence: TGCGCCAGCAGCCAAGCCCTCTACAGGGAACGAAACTATGGCTACACCTTC.

V usage is TRBV5-1 and J usage is TRBJ1-6; perhaps TRBD1 as D (5 bases). V was pared by 1 base and J by 2 bases, with 7 bases between. The germline CDR1 and CDR2 sequences are SGHRS and YFSETQ. This CDR3 has 15 amino acids. CDR3 region: CASSLLDTYNSPLHF. CDR3 DNA: TGCGCCAGCAGCTTGCTGGACACCTATAATTCACCCCTCCACTTT. Variable domain in full (rest from reference TRBV5-1 and TRBJ1-6): KAGVTQTPRYLIKTRGQQVTLSCSPISGHRSVSWYQQTPGQGLQFLFEYFSETQRNKGNFPGRFSGRQFSNSRSEMNVSTLELGDSALYLCASSLLDTYNSPLHFGNGTRLTVT.

This chain links TRBV2 with TRBJ2-3; 9 bases are a match to TRBD2. CDR3 size: 14 residues. Looked up from germline, CDR1 is SNHLY and CDR2 is FYNNEI. V lost 6 bases, J lost 6 bases, and 7 bases stayed unmatched. Here the CDR3 reads CASRLAGQGDTQYF. The CDR3 nucleotides read TGTGCCAGCAGGCTAGCGGGGCAAGGGGATACGCAGTATTTT.

The chain combines TRBV4-3 with TRBJ2-1, with a tentative D call TRBD2 (5 bases). CDR1 LGHNA and CDR2 YSLEER come from the germline V gene. The length of the CDR3 is 12 residues. Trimming took off 6 bases at V and 8 bases at J, with 11 bases between the two ends. The CDR3, as DNA: TGCGCCAGCAGTCGACCCGGGGATGAGCAGTTCTTC. Translation: CASSRPGDEQFF.

The chain combines TRBV5-1 with TRBJ2-3; D call uncertain. The length of the CDR3 is 13 residues. V gave up 2 bases and J gave up 2 bases, with 6 bases separating them. Germline lookup yields CDR1 SGHRS and CDR2 YFSETQ. CDR3 region: CASSFQDTDTQYF. CDR3 nucleotide sequence: TGCGCCAGCAGCTTCCAGGACACAGATACGCAGTATTTT.

This chain uses TRBV6-5 with TRBJ2-7; D is perhaps TRBD1 (5 bases). Germline V lookup: CDR1 MNHEY, CDR2 SVGAGI. V was trimmed by 5 bases and J by 4 bases, leaving 15 bases between them. The length of the CDR3 is 14 residues. CDR3 sequence reads: CASSPLSQGYEQYF. The CDR3 DNA reads as TGTGCCAGCAGTCCACTATCCCAGGGTTACGAGCAGTACTTC.

This clone was seen only once. The V gene is TRBV2, the J gene TRBJ1-1; 8 bases align to TRBD1. CDR1 is SNHLY, CDR2 FYNNEI, per germline. V dropped 4 bases and J dropped 3; count of bases not matched to a gene: 4. The CDR3 spans 14 residues. This CDR3 is CASSGGGQDTEAFF. CDR3 DNA sequence: TGTGCCAGCAGTGGGGGGGGACAGGACACTGAAGCTTTCTTT.

V is TRBV7-2 and J is TRBJ2-7; 8 positions agree with TRBD2. Germline-derived CDR1 and CDR2 are SGHTA and FQGNSA. The J segment lost 8 bases and the V segment lost 3 bases, leaving 12 bases of the junction unmatched. The CDR3 sequence is 15 residues long. CDR3 bases: TGTGCCAGCAGCTTGGGTGGCGGGGGGCGTCTCCAGCAGTACTTC. Amino acid sequence: CASSLGGGGRLQQYF.

A single count supports this clone. The chain combines TRBV5-4 with TRBJ2-4, with D possibly TRBD2 on 6 matching bases. Germline CDR1 reads SGHNT; CDR2 reads YYREEE (reference sequence). V lost 2 bases and J lost 6, with 18 bases in between. The CDR3 extends over 16 amino acids. CDR3 protein: CASSLLPGTAINIQYF. The CDR3 DNA follows: TGTGCCAGCAGCTTACTGCCAGGGACTGCTATAAACATTCAGTACTTC.

This sequence joins TRBV5-4 and TRBJ2-5; 10 bases map to TRBD1. The CDR3 loop spans 15 amino acids. With 0 bases clipped from V and 4 bases from J, the junction kept 3 bases outside the gene matches. Germline V gives CDR1 SGHNT, CDR2 YYREEE (reference sequence). CDR3 sequence reads: CASSLARTGGETQYF. The CDR3 DNA is TGTGCCAGCAGCTTGGCGAGGACAGGGGGAGAGACCCAGTACTTC.

V gene TRBV4-3 combines with J gene TRBJ1-1; TRBD1 aligns across 9 bases. The CDR3 covers 16 residues. CDR1 is LGHNA, CDR2 YSLEER, per germline. With V trimmed by 0 bases and J by 5 bases, 7 bases remained unmatched. CDR3 amino acids: CASSQETTGGWTEAFF. In DNA form, the CDR3 reads TGCGCCAGCAGCCAAGAGACTACAGGGGGCTGGACTGAAGCTTTCTTT.

The chain uses TRBV5-6 and TRBJ2-1; 13 nucleotides align to TRBD2. Germline lookup yields CDR1 SGHDT and CDR2 YYEEEE. This CDR3 is built from 17 residues. Losses at the gene ends were 2 bases for V and 3 bases for J; bases not matched to a gene: 5. The CDR3 DNA sequence: TGTGCCAGCAGCTTCGGGACTAGCGGGACTCACTACAATGAGCAGTTCTTC. Protein product: CASSFGTSGTHYNEQFF.

The chain has TRBV9 and TRBJ2-4, with a weak D call TRBD2 (5 bases). V gave up 7 bases and J gave up 9 bases, with 17 bases separating them. The CDR3 extends over 13 amino acids. Germline CDR1 SGDLS, CDR2 YYNGEE. Written as DNA, the CDR3 is TGTGCCAGCGGTAACGGGGTTTACGGCATTCAGTACTTC. It is translated as CASGNGVYGIQYF.

This chain joins TRBV28 and TRBJ2-1; TRBD2 matches 9 bases. Germline-derived CDR1 and CDR2 are MDHEN and SYDVKM. V lost 6 bases and J lost 4; bases outside the gene matches: 7. This CDR3 region has 15 residues. In DNA form, the CDR3 reads TGTGCCAGCAGCCGCGGGGGGGCGAATTACAATGAGCAGTTCTTC. Protein sequence: CASSRGGANYNEQFF.

V gene TRBV5-4 combines with J gene TRBJ2-5; maybe TRBD2 (6 bases). This CDR3 region has 14 residues. V lost 3 bases and J lost 5, with 14 bases in between. Germline V lookup: CDR1 SGHNT, CDR2 YYREEE (reference sequence). The CDR3 sequence is CASSSGEDLETQYF. The DNA of the CDR3 is TGTGCCAGCAGCTCGGGGGAGGACCTGGAGACCCAGTACTTC.